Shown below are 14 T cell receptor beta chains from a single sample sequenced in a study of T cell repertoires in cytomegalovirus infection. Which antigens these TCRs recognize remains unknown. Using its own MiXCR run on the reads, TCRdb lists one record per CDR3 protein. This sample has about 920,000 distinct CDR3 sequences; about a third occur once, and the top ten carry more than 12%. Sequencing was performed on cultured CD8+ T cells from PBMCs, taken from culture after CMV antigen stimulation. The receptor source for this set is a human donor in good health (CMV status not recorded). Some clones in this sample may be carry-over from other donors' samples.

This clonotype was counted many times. This CDR3 is CASSSREDYGYTF. CDR3 coding DNA: TGTGCCAGCAGCTCAAGGGAGGACTATGGCTACACCTTC. V gene TRBV12-3 or TRBV12-4 combines with J gene TRBJ1-2; D is ambiguous. The CDR3 extends over 13 amino acids. Deletions cut 6 bases from V and 3 bases from J, with 11 bases between.

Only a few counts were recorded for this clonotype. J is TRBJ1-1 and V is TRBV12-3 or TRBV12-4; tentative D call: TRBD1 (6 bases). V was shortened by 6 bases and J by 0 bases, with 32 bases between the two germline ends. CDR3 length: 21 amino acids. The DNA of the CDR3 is TGTGCCAGCAGCCACTCGAGGGAGGGGGAACGGGAAAAAATGATGAACACTGAAGCTTTCTTT. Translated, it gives CASSHSREGEREKMMNTEAFF.

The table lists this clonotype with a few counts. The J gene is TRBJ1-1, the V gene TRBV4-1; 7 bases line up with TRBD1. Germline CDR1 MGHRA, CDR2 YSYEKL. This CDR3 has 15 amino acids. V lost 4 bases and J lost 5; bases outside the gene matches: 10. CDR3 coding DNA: TGCGCCAGCAGCCGGTTGACAGGGCGAGGAACTGAAGCTTTCTTT. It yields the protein CASSRLTGRGTEAFF.

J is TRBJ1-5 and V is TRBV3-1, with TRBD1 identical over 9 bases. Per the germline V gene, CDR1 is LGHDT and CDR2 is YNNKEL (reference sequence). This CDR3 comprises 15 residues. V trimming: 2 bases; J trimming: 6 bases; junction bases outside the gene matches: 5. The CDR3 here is CASSQTGTGRQPQHF. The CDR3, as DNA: TGTGCCAGCAGCCAAACCGGGACAGGGCGTCAGCCCCAGCATTTT.

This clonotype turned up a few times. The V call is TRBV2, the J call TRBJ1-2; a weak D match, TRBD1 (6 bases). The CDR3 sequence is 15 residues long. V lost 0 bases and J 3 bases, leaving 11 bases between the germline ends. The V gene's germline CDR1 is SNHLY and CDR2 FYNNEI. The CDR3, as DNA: TGTGCCAGCAGTGAAGCGTGGGGGGCGGACTATGGCTACACCTTC. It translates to CASSEAWGADYGYTF.

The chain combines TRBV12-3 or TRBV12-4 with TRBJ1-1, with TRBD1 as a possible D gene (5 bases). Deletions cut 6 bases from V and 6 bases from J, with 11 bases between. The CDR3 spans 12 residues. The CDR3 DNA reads TGTGCCAGCAGGGCAGGGTTTGCTGAAGCTTTCTTT. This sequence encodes CASRAGFAEAFF.

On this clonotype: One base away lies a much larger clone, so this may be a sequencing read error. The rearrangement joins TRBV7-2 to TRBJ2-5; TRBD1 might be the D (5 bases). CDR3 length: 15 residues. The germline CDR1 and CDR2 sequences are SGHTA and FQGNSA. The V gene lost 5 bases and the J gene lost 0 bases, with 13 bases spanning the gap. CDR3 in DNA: TGTGCCAGCAGCCAGGACAATCTCAACCAAGAGACCCAGTACTTC. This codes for CASSQDNLNQETQYF.

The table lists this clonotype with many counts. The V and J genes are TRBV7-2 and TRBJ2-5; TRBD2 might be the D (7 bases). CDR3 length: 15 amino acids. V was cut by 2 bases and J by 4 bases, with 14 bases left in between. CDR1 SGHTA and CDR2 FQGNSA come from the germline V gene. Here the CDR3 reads CASSLHPGGRETQYF. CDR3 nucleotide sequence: TGTGCCAGCAGCTTACACCCGGGGGGCAGAGAGACCCAGTACTTC.

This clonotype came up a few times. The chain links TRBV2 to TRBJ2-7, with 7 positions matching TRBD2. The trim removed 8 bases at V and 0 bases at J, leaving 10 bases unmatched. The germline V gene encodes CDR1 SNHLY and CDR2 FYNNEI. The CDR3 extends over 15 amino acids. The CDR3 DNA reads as TGTGCCAGCCCACGAGGGCGGGGGAGCTCCTACGAGCAGTACTTC. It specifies CASPRGRGSSYEQYF.

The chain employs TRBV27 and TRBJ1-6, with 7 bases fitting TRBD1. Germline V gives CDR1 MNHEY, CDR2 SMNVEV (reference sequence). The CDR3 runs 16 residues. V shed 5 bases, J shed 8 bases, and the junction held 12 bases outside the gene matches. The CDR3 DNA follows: TGTGCCAGCAGTATAAACAGGGGTTGGTTTGATTCACCCCTCCACTTT. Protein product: CASSINRGWFDSPLHF.

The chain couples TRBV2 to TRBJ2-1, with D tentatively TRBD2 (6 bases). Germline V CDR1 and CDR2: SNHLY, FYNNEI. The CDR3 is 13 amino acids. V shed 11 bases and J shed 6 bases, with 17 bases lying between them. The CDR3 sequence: CAVPGVVSNEQFF. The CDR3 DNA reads TGTGCCGTCCCGGGAGTTGTGAGCAATGAGCAGTTCTTC.

The CDR3 DNA reads as TGTGCCAGCAGCCCTGGTGGGGCAGGGAGGGTTAATGAGCAGTTCTTC. Translating gives CASSPGGAGRVNEQFF. The chain joins TRBV7-9 to TRBJ2-1; TRBD2 agrees at 7 bases. The CDR3 extends over 16 amino acids. The J segment lost 7 bases and the V segment lost 5 bases, leaving 14 bases of the junction unmatched. The germline CDR1 and CDR2 sequences are SEHNR and FQNEAQ (reference sequence).

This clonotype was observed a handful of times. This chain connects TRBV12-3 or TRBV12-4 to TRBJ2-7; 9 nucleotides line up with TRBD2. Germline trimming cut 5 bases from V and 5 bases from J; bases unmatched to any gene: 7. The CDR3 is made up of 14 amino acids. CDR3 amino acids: CASSPAGGWHEQYF. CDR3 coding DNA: TGTGCCAGCAGTCCAGCGGGGGGATGGCACGAGCAGTACTTC.

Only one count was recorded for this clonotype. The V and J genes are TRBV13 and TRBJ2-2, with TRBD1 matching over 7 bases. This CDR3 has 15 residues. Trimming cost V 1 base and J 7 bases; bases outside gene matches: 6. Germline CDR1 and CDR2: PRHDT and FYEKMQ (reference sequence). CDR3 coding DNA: TGTGCCAGCAGCTTAGAGACAGGGCCAGGCGGGGAGCTGTTTTTT. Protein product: CASSLETGPGGELFF. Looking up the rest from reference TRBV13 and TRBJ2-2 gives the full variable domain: AAGVIQSPRHLIKEKRETATLKCYPIPRHDTVYWYQQGPGQDPQFLISFYEKMQSDKGSIPDRFSAQQFSDYHSELNMSSLELGDSALYFCASSLETGPGGELFFGEGSRLTVL.